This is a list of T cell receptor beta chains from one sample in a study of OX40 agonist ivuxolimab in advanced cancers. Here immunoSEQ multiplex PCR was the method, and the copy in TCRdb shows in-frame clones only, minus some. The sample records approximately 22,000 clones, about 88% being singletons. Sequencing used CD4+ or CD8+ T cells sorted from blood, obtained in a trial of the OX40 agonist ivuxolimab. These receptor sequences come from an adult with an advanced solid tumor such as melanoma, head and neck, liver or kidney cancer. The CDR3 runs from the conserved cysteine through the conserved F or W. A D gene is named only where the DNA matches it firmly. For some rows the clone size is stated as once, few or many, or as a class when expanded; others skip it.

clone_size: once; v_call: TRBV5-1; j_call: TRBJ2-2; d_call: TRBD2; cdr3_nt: TGCGCCAGCAGTTCCACTCTAGCGGGAAGTAGTTACGGGGAGCTGTTTTTT; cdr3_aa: CASSSTLAGSSYGELFF
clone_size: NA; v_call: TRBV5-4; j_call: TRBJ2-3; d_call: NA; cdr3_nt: TGTGCCAGCAGCTTGTACTTCGCTGATACGCAGTATTTT; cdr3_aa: CASSLYFADTQYF
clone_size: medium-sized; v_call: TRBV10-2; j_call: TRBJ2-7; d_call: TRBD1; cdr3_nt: TGCGCCAGCAATGAAAAGGGACAGGCCCACGAGCAGTACTTC; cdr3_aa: CASNEKGQAHEQYF
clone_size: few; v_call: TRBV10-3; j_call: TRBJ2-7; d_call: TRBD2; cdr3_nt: TGTGCCATCAGTGAGTCGTCTAGCGGGAAACCCTACGAGCAGTACTTC; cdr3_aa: CAISESSSGKPYEQYF
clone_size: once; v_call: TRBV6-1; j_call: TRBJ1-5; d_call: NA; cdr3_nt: TGTGCCAGCAGTCAAGACCATAGATACAATAGCAATCAGCCCCAGCATTTT; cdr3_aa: CASSQDHRYNSNQPQHF
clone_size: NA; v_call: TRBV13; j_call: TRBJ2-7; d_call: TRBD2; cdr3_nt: TGTGCCAGCAGCCCCGGACTAGCGGGAGGGTTCCACGAGCAGTACTTC; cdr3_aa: CASSPGLAGGFHEQYF
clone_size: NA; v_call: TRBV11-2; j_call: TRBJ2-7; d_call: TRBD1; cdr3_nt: TGTGCCAGCAGCTTGGGACAGGGGGCCTACGAGCAGTACTTC; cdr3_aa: CASSLGQGAYEQYF
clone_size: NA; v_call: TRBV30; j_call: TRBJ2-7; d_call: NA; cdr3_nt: TGTGCCTGGGGAACAGGGAATTTCTACGAGCAGTACTTC; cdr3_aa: CAWGTGNFYEQYF
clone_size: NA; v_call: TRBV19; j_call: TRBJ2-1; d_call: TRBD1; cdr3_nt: TGTGCCAGTAGTATAGACGGCGGGGACAGGGTGGGCAATGAGCAGTTCTTC; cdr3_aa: CASSIDGGDRVGNEQFF
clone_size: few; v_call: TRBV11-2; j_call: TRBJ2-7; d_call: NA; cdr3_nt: TGTGCCAGCAGCTTACCGTACGAGCAGTACTTC; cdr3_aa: CASSLPYEQYF
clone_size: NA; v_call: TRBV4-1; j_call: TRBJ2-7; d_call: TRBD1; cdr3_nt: TGCGCCAGCAGCCAAGACGGGACAGGGGATTCCTACGAGCAGTACTTC; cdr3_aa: CASSQDGTGDSYEQYF
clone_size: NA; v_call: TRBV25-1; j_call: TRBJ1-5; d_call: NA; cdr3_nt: TGTGCCAGCAGTGTCGGACAGAGCAATCAGCCCCAGCATTTT; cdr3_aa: CASSVGQSNQPQHF
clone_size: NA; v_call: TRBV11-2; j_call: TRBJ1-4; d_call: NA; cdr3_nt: TGTGCCAGCAGCTTATGGCCCAACCGGGATGAAAAACTGTTTTTT; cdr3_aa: CASSLWPNRDEKLFF
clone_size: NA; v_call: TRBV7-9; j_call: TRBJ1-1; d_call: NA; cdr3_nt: TGTGCCAGCAGCCCAGAGCTTTCTGCTGAAGCTTTCTTT; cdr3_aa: CASSPELSAEAFF
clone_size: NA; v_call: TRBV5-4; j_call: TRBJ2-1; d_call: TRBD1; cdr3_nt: TGTGCCAGCAGCCTCGGGACAGGAACCTACAATGAGCAGTTCTTC; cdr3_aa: CASSLGTGTYNEQFF
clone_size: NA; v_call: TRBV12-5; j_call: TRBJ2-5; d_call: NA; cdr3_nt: TGTGCTAGTGGTTTGGCCGCCCAAGAGACCCAGTACTTC; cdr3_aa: CASGLAAQETQYF
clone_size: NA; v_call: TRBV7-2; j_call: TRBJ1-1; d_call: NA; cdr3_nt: TGTGCCAGCAGCCCACTCATGGGTTCCACTGAAGCTTTCTTT; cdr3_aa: CASSPLMGSTEAFF
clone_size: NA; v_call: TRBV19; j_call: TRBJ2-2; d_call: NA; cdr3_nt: TGTGCCAGTAGTATAGCAATGGATGGCGGGGAGCTGTTTTTT; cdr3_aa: CASSIAMDGGELFF
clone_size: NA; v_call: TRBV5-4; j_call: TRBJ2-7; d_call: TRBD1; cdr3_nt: TGTGCCAGCAGCCCCGGGACAGGGGCATACGAGCAGTACTTC; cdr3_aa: CASSPGTGAYEQYF
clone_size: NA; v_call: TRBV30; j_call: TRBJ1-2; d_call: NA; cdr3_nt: TGTGCCTGGAGTGTAGGCGGACTGTCTGGCTACACCTTC; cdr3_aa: CAWSVGGLSGYTF
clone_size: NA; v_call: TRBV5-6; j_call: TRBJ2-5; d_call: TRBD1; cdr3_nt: TGTGCCAGCAGCTTGGCGGGACAGGGCGGTTTGGAGACCCAGTACTTC; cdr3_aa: CASSLAGQGGLETQYF
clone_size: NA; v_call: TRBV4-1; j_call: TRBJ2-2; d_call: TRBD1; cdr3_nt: TGCGCCAGCAGCCAGAGACAGGGCGGTAGCGGGGAGCTGTTTTTT; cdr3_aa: CASSQRQGGSGELFF
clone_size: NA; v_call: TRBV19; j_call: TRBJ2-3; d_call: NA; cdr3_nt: TGTGCCAGTAGTGCTGACAGAGATAGCACAGATACGCAGTATTTT; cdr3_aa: CASSADRDSTDTQYF
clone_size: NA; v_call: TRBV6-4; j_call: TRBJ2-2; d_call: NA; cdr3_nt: TGTGCCAGCAGCCCCGGTGGCGGGGAGCTGTTTTTT; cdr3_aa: CASSPGGGELFF
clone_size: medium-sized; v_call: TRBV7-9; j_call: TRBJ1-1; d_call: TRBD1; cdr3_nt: TGTGCCAGCAGTTCACAGGGGATCAATGAAGCTTTCTTT; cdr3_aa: CASSSQGINEAFF
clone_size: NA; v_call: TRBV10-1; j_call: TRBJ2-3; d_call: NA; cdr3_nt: TGCGCCAGCAGTGAAGATAGAGGATCAGATACGCAGTATTTT; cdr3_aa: CASSEDRGSDTQYF
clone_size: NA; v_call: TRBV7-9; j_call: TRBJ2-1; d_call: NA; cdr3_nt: TGTGCCAGCAGCTGGGCAGCCCCTTACAATGAGCAGTTCTTC; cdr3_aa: CASSWAAPYNEQFF
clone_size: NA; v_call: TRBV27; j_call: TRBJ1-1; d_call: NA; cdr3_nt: TGTGCCAGCGGTGTTCCGAACACTGAAGCTTTCTTT; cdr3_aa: CASGVPNTEAFF
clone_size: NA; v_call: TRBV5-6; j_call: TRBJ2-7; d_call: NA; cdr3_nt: TGTGCCAGCAGCTTGGGGCTGATATCCTACGAGCAGTACTTC; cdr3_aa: CASSLGLISYEQYF
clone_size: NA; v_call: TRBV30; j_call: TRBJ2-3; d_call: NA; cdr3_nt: TGTGCCTGGAGTCGCACATCGTCCGATACGCAGTATTTT; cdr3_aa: CAWSRTSSDTQYF
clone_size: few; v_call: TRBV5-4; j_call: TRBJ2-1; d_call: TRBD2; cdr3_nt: TGTGCCAGCAGCGGGGGACTAGCGGGGCCTTACAATGAGCAGTTCTTC; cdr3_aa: CASSGGLAGPYNEQFF
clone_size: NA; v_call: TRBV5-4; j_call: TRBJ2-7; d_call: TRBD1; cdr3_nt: TGTGCCAGCAGCTTATGGACAGGGTACAACTACGAGCAGTACTTC; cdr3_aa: CASSLWTGYNYEQYF
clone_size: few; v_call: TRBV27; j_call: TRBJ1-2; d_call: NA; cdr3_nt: TGTGCCAGCAGTTTATTGGGATCTAACTATGGCTACACCTTC; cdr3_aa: CASSLLGSNYGYTF
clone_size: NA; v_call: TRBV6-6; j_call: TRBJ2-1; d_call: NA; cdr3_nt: TGTGCCAGCAGTTACTCGATCGGGAATGAGCAGTTCTTC; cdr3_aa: CASSYSIGNEQFF